The 6 T cell receptor beta chains presented below share a single source sample, sequenced in a study of blood T cell repertoires in COVID-19. Here immunoSEQ multiplex PCR was the method, and the copy in TCRdb shows in-frame clones only, minus some. The sample consists of about 170,000 clones, approximately 80% of them appearing once. Source material: peripheral blood. These receptor sequences come from a woman older than 75 with active or convalescent COVID-19.

Concerning this clone itself: The sample carries other DNA sequences with the same CDR3. The V gene is TRBV5-1, the J gene TRBJ2-7; 7 bases are shared with TRBD1. Germline V lookup: CDR1 SGHRS, CDR2 YFSETQ. The J segment lost 5 bases and the V segment lost 4 bases, leaving 9 bases of the junction unmatched. The CDR3 is made up of 14 amino acids. The CDR3, as DNA: TGCGCCAGCAGCCCCCGACAGGGTCCTAACGAGCAGTACTTC. Translating it yields CASSPRQGPNEQYF.

The chain combines TRBV11-3 with TRBJ2-1; 9 nucleotides align to TRBD1. Germline V lookup: CDR1 SGHNT, CDR2 YENEEA. The ends lost 6 bases at V and 9 bases at J; junction bases unmatched: 12. CDR3 length: 15 residues. This CDR3 reads CASSLSRDRAVEQFF. The CDR3 coding sequence is TGTGCCAGCAGTTTAAGCCGGGACAGGGCGGTTGAGCAGTTCTTC.

The chain combines TRBV12-3 or TRBV12-4 with TRBJ1-6; no clear D. The CDR3 is 13 amino acids. Trimming left V 6 bases short and J 8 bases short, with 11 bases between. The CDR3 here is CASSPGLDSPLHF. Written as DNA, the CDR3 is TGTGCCAGCAGCCCTGGACTGGATTCACCCCTCCACTTT.

This chain connects TRBV7-2 to TRBJ2-5; 15 positions match TRBD2. V gave up 4 bases and J gave up 2 bases; unmatched junction bases: 8. Per the germline V gene, CDR1 is SGHTA and CDR2 is FQGNSA. This CDR3 is 18 amino acids long. CDR3: CASSSGLAGGPRQETQYF. The CDR3 region has the DNA TGTGCCAGCAGCTCAGGACTAGCGGGGGGGCCCCGGCAAGAGACCCAGTACTTC.

This chain connects TRBV4-1 to TRBJ1-1; D is ambiguous. Trimming cost V 0 bases and J 8 bases, with 10 bases left between them. The CDR3 runs to 13 residues. Germline V CDR1 and CDR2: MGHRA, YSYEKL. Written as DNA, the CDR3 is TGCGCCAGCAGCCAAGAGTTCCCGTTCGAAGCTTTCTTT. This codes for CASSQEFPFEAFF.

This clone was seen more than once but under ten times. This rearrangement joins TRBV18 to TRBJ1-5, with 8 bases aligning to TRBD1. The CDR3 contains 16 residues. V lost 3 bases, J lost 5 bases, and 9 bases stayed unmatched. In germline, CDR1 is KGHSH, CDR2 LQKENI. The CDR3 DNA follows: TGTGCCAGCTCACCCAAGGGACAGGTGTTGGATCAGCCCCAGCATTTT. Encoded protein: CASSPKGQVLDQPQHF.